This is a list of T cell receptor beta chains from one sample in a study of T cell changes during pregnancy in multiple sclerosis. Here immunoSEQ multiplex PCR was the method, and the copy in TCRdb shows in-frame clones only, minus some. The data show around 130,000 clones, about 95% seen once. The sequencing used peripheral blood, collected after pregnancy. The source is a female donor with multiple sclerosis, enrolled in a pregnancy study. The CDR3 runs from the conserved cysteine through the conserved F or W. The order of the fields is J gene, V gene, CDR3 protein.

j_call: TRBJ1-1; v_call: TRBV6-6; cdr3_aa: CASSFREIMNTEAFF
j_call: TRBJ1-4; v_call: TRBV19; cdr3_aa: CAKGALNEKLFF
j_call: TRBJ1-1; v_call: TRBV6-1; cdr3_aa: CASSVYHRGSAEAFF
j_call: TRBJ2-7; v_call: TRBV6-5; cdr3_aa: CASSYRRVDYEQYF
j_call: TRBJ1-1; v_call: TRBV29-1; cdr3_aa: CSVEVRDRGLTDTEAFF
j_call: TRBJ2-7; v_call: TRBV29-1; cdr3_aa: CSVAAGTYEQYF
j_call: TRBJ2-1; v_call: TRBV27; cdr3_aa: CASSLWGISSPARSNEQFF
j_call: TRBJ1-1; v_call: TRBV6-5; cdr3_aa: CASSFAGGNTEAFF
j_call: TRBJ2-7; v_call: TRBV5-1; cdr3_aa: CASSLWTGEGYEQYF
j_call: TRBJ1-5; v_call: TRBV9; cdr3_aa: CASSPTGNQPQHF
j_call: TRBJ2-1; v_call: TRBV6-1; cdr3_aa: CASSRTSRYNEQFF
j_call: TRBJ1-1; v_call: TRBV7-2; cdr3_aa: CASSLDGGTEAFF
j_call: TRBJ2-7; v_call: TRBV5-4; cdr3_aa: CASSPSAFGGNEQYF